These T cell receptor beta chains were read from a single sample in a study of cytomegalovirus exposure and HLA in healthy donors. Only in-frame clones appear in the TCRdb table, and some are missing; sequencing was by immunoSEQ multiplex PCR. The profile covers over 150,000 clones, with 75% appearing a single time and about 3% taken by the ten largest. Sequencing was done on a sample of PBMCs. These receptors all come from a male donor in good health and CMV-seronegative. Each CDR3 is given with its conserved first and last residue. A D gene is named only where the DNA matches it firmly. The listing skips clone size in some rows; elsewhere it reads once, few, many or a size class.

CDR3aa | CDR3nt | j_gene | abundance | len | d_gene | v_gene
CAWGFTASGNTIYF | TGTGCCTGGGGGTTCACAGCCTCTGGAAACACCATATATTTT | TRBJ1-3 | NA | 14 | NA | TRBV30
CASSLLATGFYNEQFF | TGTGCCAGCAGTTTACTCGCGACAGGGTTCTACAATGAGCAGTTCTTC | TRBJ2-1 | NA | 16 | TRBD1 | TRBV28
CATSGRTANTEAFF | TGTGCCACCAGCGGAAGGACAGCGAACACTGAAGCTTTCTTT | TRBJ1-1 | NA | 14 | NA | TRBV15
CASSGGVWSEAFF | TGTGCCAGCAGCGGAGGGGTGTGGAGTGAAGCTTTCTTT | TRBJ1-1 | NA | 13 | NA | TRBV28
CASSYTTGDSGNTIYF | TGTGCCAGCAGTTACACCACAGGAGACTCTGGAAACACCATATATTTT | TRBJ1-3 | NA | 16 | NA | TRBV6-5
CAWSALGRATEAFF | TGTGCCTGGAGTGCATTGGGGAGGGCCACTGAAGCTTTCTTT | TRBJ1-1 | once | 14 | NA | TRBV30
CASSGSSGINNEQFF | TGCGCCAGCAGCGGATCTAGCGGGATAAACAATGAGCAGTTCTTC | TRBJ2-1 | NA | 15 | TRBD2 | TRBV5-1
CASSLIYGAAVGYTF | TGTGCCAGCAGCTTAATCTATGGGGCAGCAGTGGGCTACACCTTC | TRBJ1-2 | NA | 15 | NA | TRBV11-2
CASSIEASGSTSTDTQYF | TGTGCCAGTAGTATAGAGGCTAGCGGGAGTACTAGCACAGATACGCAGTATTTT | TRBJ2-3 | NA | 18 | TRBD2 | TRBV19
CASSVAHSGSGNTIYF | TGTGCCAGCAGCGTAGCTCATAGTGGCTCTGGAAACACCATATATTTT | TRBJ1-3 | NA | 16 | NA | TRBV9
CAWTLSGGQITDTQYF | TGTGCCTGGACCCTCTCAGGGGGGCAAATCACAGATACGCAGTATTTT | TRBJ2-3 | NA | 16 | NA | TRBV30
CASSYSGTGSYNEQFF | TGTGCCAGCAGTTACTCAGGGACAGGCTCCTACAATGAGCAGTTCTTC | TRBJ2-1 | NA | 16 | TRBD1 | TRBV6-5
CAWSVWGEEQFF | TGTGCCTGGAGTGTATGGGGGGAAGAGCAGTTCTTC | TRBJ2-1 | once | 12 | NA | TRBV30
CASSLEGTGNSPLHF | TGCGCCAGCAGCTTAGAGGGTACTGGGAATTCACCCCTCCACTTT | TRBJ1-6 | NA | 15 | NA | TRBV5-1
CASRLAGGPKNIQYF | TGTGCCAGCAGACTAGCGGGGGGTCCCAAAAACATTCAGTACTTC | TRBJ2-4 | NA | 15 | TRBD2 | TRBV6-5
CASSFSPYEQYF | TGTGCCAGCAGCTTTTCTCCCTACGAGCAGTACTTC | TRBJ2-7 | NA | 12 | NA | TRBV5-6
CASSRGEADIEAFF | TGCGCCAGCAGCCGGGGGGAGGCAGACATTGAAGCTTTCTTT | TRBJ1-1 | few | 14 | NA | TRBV4-1
CASSLGLAGEQYF | TGTGCCAGCAGCTTAGGACTAGCGGGCGAGCAGTACTTC | TRBJ2-7 | NA | 13 | TRBD2 | TRBV7-9
CASSPGTQPEQFF | TGTGCCAGCAGCCCCGGTACCCAACCTGAGCAGTTCTTC | TRBJ2-1 | few | 13 | NA | TRBV5-5
CAWSTIAGGDEQYF | TGTGCCTGGAGCACTATAGCGGGAGGGGACGAGCAGTACTTC | TRBJ2-7 | NA | 14 | TRBD2 | TRBV30
CAWSGLARVNEQFF | TGTGCCTGGTCGGGACTAGCGCGGGTGAATGAGCAGTTCTTC | TRBJ2-1 | NA | 14 | TRBD2 | TRBV30
CASSSGTGVNEQFF | TGCGCCAGCAGCTCCGGGACAGGGGTCAATGAGCAGTTCTTC | TRBJ2-1 | NA | 14 | TRBD1 | TRBV4-1
CAWSVDSYNSPLHF | TGTGCCTGGAGTGTAGACAGTTATAATTCACCCCTCCACTTT | TRBJ1-6 | NA | 14 | NA | TRBV30
CASSDRKRRQPQHF | TGTGCCAGCAGTGACAGGAAACGAAGGCAGCCCCAGCATTTT | TRBJ1-5 | once | 14 | NA | TRBV27
CASSTRTGEDTDTQYF | TGTGCCAGCAGCACCCGGACAGGGGAAGACACAGATACGCAGTATTTT | TRBJ2-3 | NA | 16 | TRBD1 | TRBV9
CASSPPSREGEKLFF | TGCGCCAGCAGCCCCCCGTCGCGGGAGGGGGAAAAACTGTTTTTT | TRBJ1-4 | NA | 15 | NA | TRBV4-1
CASSETGMGTDTQYF | TGTGCCAGCAGTGAGACAGGGATGGGCACAGATACGCAGTATTTT | TRBJ2-3 | few | 15 | TRBD1 | TRBV25-1
CASTIDEGLAGGPMVREQYF | TGTGCCAGCACCATAGATGAGGGGCTAGCGGGGGGGCCCATGGTGAGGGAGCAGTACTTC | TRBJ2-7 | NA | 20 | TRBD2 | TRBV11-2
CSVGGPGGGNQPQHF | TGCAGCGTTGGTGGGCCGGGGGGAGGCAATCAGCCCCAGCATTTT | TRBJ1-5 | few | 15 | NA | TRBV29-1
CASSGTSGSLYNEQFF | TGCGCCAGCAGCGGAACTAGCGGGAGTCTCTACAATGAGCAGTTCTTC | TRBJ2-1 | NA | 16 | TRBD2 | TRBV5-1
CASSREQPDTGELFF | TGTGCCAGCTCCCGGGAACAGCCAGACACCGGGGAGCTGTTTTTT | TRBJ2-2 | once | 15 | NA | TRBV18
CASGFLAGPEQYF | TGTGCTAGTGGTTTCCTAGCGGGGCCCGAGCAGTACTTC | TRBJ2-7 | NA | 13 | TRBD2 | TRBV12-5